The clone carrying this TCR beta chain was recorded a few times. Its antigen is not known. This sample also contains other DNA sequences that code for the same CDR3. This sample is part of a study of OX40 agonist ivuxolimab in advanced cancers. No patient had autoimmune disease or received systemic immunosuppression. Blood sampling took place at baseline, cycle 4 day 1, and cycle 7 day 1. CDR3 length equals 17 residues. The V gene end was trimmed by 5 bases and the J gene end by 1 base; junction bases not matched to a gene: 3. CDR1 SGHTA and CDR2 FQGNSA come from the germline V gene. Points from the study as a whole: Expanded clones belonging to CD8+ T cells outnumbered, on average, those of CD4+. Partial responders at 0.1-3.0 mg/kg had among the lowest clonal expansion.

Assay: immunoSEQ multiplex PCR; the TCRdb copy retains only in-frame clones and omits some. This table holds some 80,000 clones, around nine tenths found once. This receptor was obtained from an adult with an advanced solid tumor such as melanoma, head and neck, liver or kidney cancer. The J gene is TRBJ2-6, the V gene TRBV7-2; 12 bases line up with TRBD2. The sequencing used CD4+ or CD8+ T cells sorted from blood, collected in a trial of the OX40 agonist ivuxolimab. The DNA for the CDR3 is TGTGCCAGCAGCCTCACTAGCGGGAGGTCTGGGGCCAACGTCCTGACTTTC. Translation gives CASSLTSGRSGANVLTF.